This TCR beta chain originates from a study of T cell responses to AZD1222 COVID-19 vaccine. Study-level background: Samples with a second dose at about 4 or about 12 weeks were pooled together.

Of note for this clone: Its antigen is unknown.

Method: immunoSEQ multiplex PCR; TCRdb's copy keeps in-frame clones and lacks some. The data hold about 100,000 clones, with around 82% observed a single time. CDR1 is KGHDR, CDR2 SFDVKD, per germline. The CDR3 consists of 14 residues. The ends were cut back, 9 bases at V and 4 bases at J, with 15 bases in the middle. Regarding the study as a whole: Spike-specific TCRs gained breadth and depth after people received two AZD1222 doses. Repertoire sampling happened only post peak T cell response.

The starting material was peripheral blood, obtained on day 0 of AZD1222 vaccination. This receptor was obtained from an adult in good health. The genes are TRBV24-1 and TRBJ2-1; D possibly matches TRBD1 or TRBD2 (5 bases each). CDR3 coding DNA: TGTGCCACCGATCACCCGGGGCAGTACAATGAGCAGTTCTTC. It translates to CATDHPGQYNEQFF.